Only a few counts were recorded for the clone carrying this T cell receptor (beta chain). This sample is part of a study of T cell changes during pregnancy in multiple sclerosis. Assay: immunoSEQ multiplex PCR; the TCRdb copy retains only in-frame clones and omits some. This sample carries roughly 100,000 clones, around nine tenths of them seen once, and the ten largest clones take around 0.92%. This sequence originates from a female donor with multiple sclerosis, enrolled in a pregnancy study. The sequencing used peripheral blood, collected after pregnancy.

The DNA for the CDR3 is TGTGCCTGGAGTGTACGACAGTTTGATCAGCCCCAGCATTTT. Encoded protein: CAWSVRQFDQPQHF. The chain carries TRBV30 and TRBJ1-5; perhaps TRBD1 as D (5 bases). V lost 0 bases and J 5 bases, leaving 11 bases between the germline ends. CDR3 length: 14 residues. From germline, CDR1 is GTSNPN and CDR2 SVGIG (reference sequence).